These 18 T cell receptor beta chains came from one sample sequenced in a study of human T cells and chemical hapten exposure. MiXCR, applied by TCRdb to the RACE reads, yields one record per CDR3 protein. The sample consists of 80,000 to 100,000 distinct CDR3 sequences, about 9.3% of them appearing once. The sample's time point: patch test 2, 6 weeks after DPC sensitization. Sample treatment: therapeutic diphenylcyclopropenone sensitization with weekly scalp DPC. Source: whole blood, taken in connection with sensitization to the hapten diphenylcyclopropenone (DPC). These receptors all stem from a woman aged 40-49 years with alopecia areata. Some clones in this sample may be carry-over from other donors' samples.

The sample holds a few counts of this clonotype. The gene calls are TRBV19 and TRBJ2-7; unclear D gene. The CDR3 totals 15 residues. Germline V lookup: CDR1 LNHDA, CDR2 SQIVND (reference sequence). V lost 3 bases and J lost 2, with 14 bases in between. The CDR3 region is CASSMGPPGTYEQYF. Here the CDR3 DNA reads TGTGCCAGTAGTATGGGCCCTCCTGGGACCTACGAGCAGTACTTC.

The chain links TRBV7-2 to TRBJ2-3; 14 bases line up with TRBD2. CDR1 is SGHTA, CDR2 FQGNSA, per germline. V shed 5 bases, J shed 5 bases, and the junction held 3 bases outside the gene matches. The CDR3 loop spans 15 amino acids. CDR3 sequence (DNA): TGTGCCAGCAGCATAGGACTAGCGGGAGGAGATACGCAGTATTTT. Amino acid sequence: CASSIGLAGGDTQYF.

In its sample, this clonotype was seen a few times. Its ends do not fully match the called genes, so a read error is possible. V is TRBV11-2 and J is TRBJ1-1, with 8 positions matching TRBD1. The CDR3 consists of 13 residues. Per the germline V gene, CDR1 is SGHAT and CDR2 is FQNNGV. CDR3 amino acids: CASSPDRGPDAFF. DNA of the CDR3: TGTGCCAGCAGCCCCGACAGGGGCCCTGATGCTTTCTTT.

This clonotype has a count of ten or more. The chain joins TRBV6-1 to TRBJ1-5; the D gene is possibly TRBD1 (5 bases). Germline V gene data show CDR1 as MNHNS and CDR2 as SASEGT. CDR3 size: 15 residues. V was pared by 0 bases and J by 5 bases, with 11 bases between. The CDR3 region is CASSEADGDYQPQHF. In DNA, the CDR3 is TGTGCCAGCAGTGAAGCGGACGGGGACTATCAGCCCCAGCATTTT.

The chain recombines TRBV7-3 with TRBJ2-3, with 9 positions matching TRBD2. The CDR3 loop spans 17 amino acids. The germline V gene has CDR1 SGHTA and CDR2 FQGTGA. After removal of 5 bases from V and 0 bases from J, the junction contained 9 bases not matched to a gene. The CDR3 DNA is TGTGCCAGCAGCCGACATAGCGGGAGCGTGAGCACAGATACGCAGTATTTT. This translates into CASSRHSGSVSTDTQYF.

The V and J genes are TRBV5-4 and TRBJ1-2; 7 bases agree with TRBD1. The CDR3 covers 13 residues. The J segment lost 7 bases and the V segment lost 0 bases, leaving 3 bases of the junction unmatched. Germline V lookup: CDR1 SGHNT, CDR2 YYREEE (reference sequence). The CDR3, as DNA: TGTGCCAGCAGCTTGGACAGGGGTGCTGGCTACACCTTC. This translates into CASSLDRGAGYTF. Complete variable domain (other parts from reference TRBV5-4 and TRBJ1-2): ETGVTQSPTHLIKTRGQQVTLRCSSQSGHNTVSWYQQALGQGPQFIFQYYREEENGRGNFPPRFSGLQFPNYSSELNVNALELDDSALYLCASSLDRGAGYTFGSGTRLTVV.

The chain is built from TRBV28 and TRBJ1-5; unclear D gene. The CDR3 totals 19 residues. Germline lookup yields CDR1 MDHEN and CDR2 SYDVKM. V gave up 5 bases and J gave up 0 bases, with 23 bases separating them. This CDR3 reads CASSVLHLTTLLSNQPQHF. CDR3 in DNA: TGTGCCAGCAGTGTACTCCATCTCACTACGCTCCTTAGCAATCAGCCCCAGCATTTT. Full variable domain (rest looked up from reference TRBV28 and TRBJ1-5): DVKVTQSSRYLVKRTGEKVFLECVQDMDHENMFWYRQDPGLGLRLIYFSYDVKMKEKGDIPEGYSVSREKKERFSLILESASTNQTSMYLCASSVLHLTTLLSNQPQHFGDGTRLSIL.

The chain links TRBV6-2 or TRBV6-3 to TRBJ2-3; 8 bases agree with TRBD2. V dropped 6 bases and J dropped 0; count of bases not matched to a gene: 14. Germline V gene data show CDR1 as MNHEY and CDR2 as SVGEGT. The CDR3 runs to 18 residues. CDR3 region: CASRLTNGLASSTDTQYF. CDR3 in DNA: TGTGCCAGCAGACTCACTAATGGACTAGCCTCTAGCACAGATACGCAGTATTTT.

There are many counts of this clonotype. V is TRBV28 and J is TRBJ2-1; the match to TRBD2 covers 7 bases. There are 16 residues in the CDR3. Germline CDR1 is MDHEN and CDR2 is SYDVKM. V dropped 7 bases and J dropped 6; count of bases not matched to a gene: 15. DNA of the CDR3: TGTGCCAGCAACAGACTAGCCCCTCCGTCCCCCAATGAGCAGTTCTTC. It is translated as CASNRLAPPSPNEQFF.

This clonotype was seen repeatedly, ten times or more. The chain couples TRBV7-9 to TRBJ2-5; TRBD1 aligns across 7 bases. CDR1 is SEHNR, CDR2 FQNEAQ, per germline (reference sequence). V was pared by 7 bases and J by 1 base, with 6 bases of the junction left unmatched. The CDR3 extends over 14 amino acids. CDR3 protein: CASTTQGLQETQYF. CDR3 nucleotides: TGTGCCAGCACAACACAGGGGCTCCAAGAGACCCAGTACTTC.

This clonotype was recorded a few times. This sequence joins TRBV12-3 or TRBV12-4 and TRBJ2-3, with 12 bases aligning to TRBD2. The CDR3 runs 15 residues. V lost 5 bases to trimming and J lost 5 bases; unmatched junction nucleotides: 5. The CDR3 DNA reads as TGTGCCAGCAGTATACTAGCGGGAGGAGGAGATACGCAGTATTTT. It codes for CASSILAGGGDTQYF.

The table lists this clonotype with a few counts. The chain couples TRBV3-1 to TRBJ2-1, with 11 bases lining up with TRBD2. The CDR3 covers 18 residues. Germline CDR1 is LGHDT and CDR2 is YNNKEL (reference sequence). Trimming removed 2 bases from V and 5 bases from J; junction bases left unmatched: 11. The CDR3 loop reads CASSQLTRGLAVDNEQFF. The CDR3, as DNA: TGTGCCAGCAGCCAACTGACCCGGGGACTAGCGGTAGACAATGAGCAGTTCTTC.

This clonotype has at least ten counts. This rearrangement joins TRBV20-1 to TRBJ2-3, with TRBD2 matching over 14 bases. The CDR3 totals 15 residues. Germline CDR1 reads DFQATT; CDR2 reads SNEGSKA (reference sequence). The V segment lost 1 base and the J segment 3 bases; nucleotides outside the gene matches: 0. CDR3 nucleotides: TGCAGTGCTAGAGGGACTAGCGGGAGGACAGATACGCAGTATTTT. This translates into CSARGTSGRTDTQYF.

This clonotype was seen ten or more times. The chain carries TRBV2 and TRBJ1-5; D not resolved. There are 14 residues in the CDR3. Per germline, CDR1 SNHLY and CDR2 FYNNEI. Trimming shortened V by 6 bases and J by 5 bases, and 14 bases separated the two germline ends. DNA for the CDR3: TGTGCCAGCAGGGGATTTGACGGTTATCAGCCCCAGCATTTT. It encodes CASRGFDGYQPQHF.

This chain uses TRBV7-9 with TRBJ2-7, with TRBD1 matching 7 bases. The trim removed 2 bases at V and 3 bases at J, leaving 10 bases unmatched. The CDR3 covers 16 residues. CDR1 and CDR2 from the germline V gene are SEHNR and FQNEAQ (reference sequence). This chain's CDR3 is CASSLILTGAFYEQYF. In DNA form, the CDR3 reads TGTGCCAGCAGCTTAATCCTAACAGGGGCATTCTACGAGCAGTACTTC.

This clonotype was observed many times. This chain joins TRBV20-1 and TRBJ2-7; D is ambiguous. The germline V gene encodes CDR1 DFQATT and CDR2 SNEGSKA (reference sequence). CDR3 length: 13 amino acids. Trimming left V 0 bases short and J 3 bases short, with 9 bases between. The chain's CDR3 is CSARDGVFYEQYF. The CDR3 region has the DNA TGCAGTGCTAGAGATGGCGTCTTCTACGAGCAGTACTTC.

This clonotype occurred a few times. The chain couples TRBV27 to TRBJ2-1, with no clear D. There are 12 residues in the CDR3. Germline CDR1 is MNHEY and CDR2 is SMNVEV (reference sequence). Trimming pared 3 bases from V and 5 bases from J, leaving 5 bases between. CDR3 in DNA: TGTGCCAGCAGTTTGTATAACAATGAGCAGTTCTTC. This sequence encodes CASSLYNNEQFF.

This clonotype was seen ten or more times. The chain is built from TRBV6-2 or TRBV6-3 and TRBJ2-5, with 14 bases matching TRBD2. Germline assignment: CDR1 MNHEY and CDR2 SVGEGT. This CDR3 spans 15 amino acids. Germline trimming cut 6 bases from V and 4 bases from J; bases unmatched to any gene: 4. Written as DNA, the CDR3 is TGTGCCAGCAGCGGGACTAGCGGGAGCTCAGAGACCCAGTACTTC. Translating it yields CASSGTSGSSETQYF.